This T cell receptor beta chain originates from a study of T-cell memory formation after mild COVID-19. One entry per CDR3 protein, called by TCRdb with MiXCR from the 5' RACE reads. This table holds under 400,000 distinct CDR3 sequences, approximately 27% found once. Study-level points and caveats: CD4+ bias marked clones expanding day 15 to 37, unlike balanced contracting clones.

This clonotype appeared a few times. Its antigen remains unidentified. V was pared by 5 bases and J by 5 bases, with 20 bases between. The CDR3 covers 15 residues. Germline-derived CDR1 and CDR2 are SGHRS and YFSETQ. The V gene is TRBV5-1, the J gene TRBJ2-7, with TRBD2 as a possible D gene (5 bases). Sequenced: PBMCs or a T cell subset sorted from them (not recorded which). The sequence came from an adult woman who had mild COVID-19 (a few samples of this study predate the infection). Cell type and time point are not known. CDR3 in amino acids: CASRDRDPTSNEQYF. DNA for the CDR3: TGCGCCAGCAGGGACCGGGATCCCACATCCAACGAGCAGTACTTC.